Included here is one T cell receptor (beta chain) sequence, with context. This clonotype has at least ten counts. The clone's antigen remains unknown. Base qualities are missing; no much larger clone stands one base away. Donors were 40 or so systemically healthy Caucasian individuals from Russia aged roughly 6 to 100 years. Each donor gave ten milliliters of peripheral blood, collected into EDTA-treated Vacutainer tubes. Ficoll-Paque density-gradient centrifugation was used to isolate PBMCs, with at least 7 million per sample. Total RNA was extracted from PBMCs with Trizol reagent, with at least 6 micrograms obtained per sample. For every donor, an aliquot of PBMCs went through flow cytometry to measure the percentages of naive CD45RAhigh/CD27high T cells. The library was prepared using 5' RACE. Sequencing took place on an Illumina HiSeq 2500. A second PCR of about 7 to 12 cycles was performed with a sample-barcoded 5' primer and a J-beta primer mix. A unique molecular identifier was introduced onto each TCR beta cDNA molecule by a template-switch 5' adaptor carrying 12 random nucleotides. At least 2.5 million CDR3-containing paired-end reads were obtained from each sample. All of the RNA was converted into first-strand cDNA using the Mint cDNA synthesis kit, with a TRBC-specific oligonucleotide serving as the primer. All cDNA was treated with uracil-DNA glycosylase and then went through a first 18-cycle PCR with the universal primers M1SS and BC2_uni_R. The paper's processing steps were these. Each sample was normalized by randomly selecting 1 million high-quality reads, each carrying a distinct molecular identifier. Reads with shared molecular identifiers were discarded instead of being binned into consensus sequences. MiTCR, set to a Q25 quality threshold and the strictest error-elimination algorithm, was used for CDR3 identification, clonotype clustering and error correction. A nonparametric unseen species model using Euler transformation provided a lower-bound estimate of total TCR beta diversity. TCRdb passed the public sequencing reads through fastp at Q25 and MiXCR, retaining productive beta sequences. Rows merge per CDR3 protein into single entries with the most common DNA and genes. TCRdb's processing, not the authors' own work, is the source of the V and J calls. A total of some 670,000 distinct CDR3 sequences appear in this sample, around 50% of them only once. Less than 15% of the sample goes to the ten largest clones.

The record originates from a study of blood T cells in healthy people across ages (dated by TCRdb to between 2015 and 2017). The study in broad terms: In model experiments, template switching captured roughly one uniquely barcoded TCR beta cDNA molecule for every two T cells. To avoid experimental bias, donors of different ages were spread randomly across the sequencing lanes. Age-related changes in TCR beta repertoire diversity were measured in the study by deep sequencing normalized with unique cDNA molecular identifiers. The donors were split into four age groups: young (average around 15 years), middle-aged (over 35), aged (approximately 59) and long-lived (approximately 89). Using the same blood draw, the study looked at two additional independent replicas of 1 million unique cDNA reads for two donors, one aged 18 to 30 and the other aged 80 or older. General findings and caveats noted by the study authors: Compared with the aged group, the long-lived group had more naive CD4+ T cells, fewer expanded clones and increased TCR diversity, a pattern suggesting age selection. The CMV infection status of donors was not known, potentially confounding age-related changes in expanded clonotypes. Because profiling used bulk unsorted PBMCs, naive and antigen-experienced compartments could not be compared conclusively. As age increased, observed TCR beta diversity per million T cells dropped in a roughly linear way, and a significant reduction was already evident by age approximately 40. Estimates of total diversity based on one million sequenced T cells were considered lower bounds and underestimates. There was a strong correlation between observed TCR beta diversity and the percentage of naive T cells measured by flow cytometry.

The CDR3 sequence holds 12 residues, the cysteine and phenylalanine included. Of all the DNA, just the CDR3 is kept, 36 bases in frame from base 1. The germline ends are 14 bases apart after V is trimmed by 1 base and J by 11 bases. Sequences DFQATT (CDR1) and SNEGSKA (CDR2) are obtained from the germline V gene (reference sequence). What was sequenced was blood. Recombination connected TRBV20-1 to TRBJ2-5; the D gene is not confidently resolved. The source of this sequence is a woman older than 75 in good health. The CDR3 sequence is CSARGLGGVQYF. The nucleotide sequence reads as follows: TGCAGTGCTAGAGGCCTCGGCGGAGTGCAGTACTTC.